This passage covers 29 T cell receptor beta chains from one sample sequenced in a study of blood T cell repertoires in COVID-19. Clones were sequenced by immunoSEQ multiplex PCR, and TCRdb holds only the in-frame ones, with some missing. The repertoire consists of around 62,000 clones, with 85% to 90% occurring once and the leading ten covering around 10%. The sample consisted of PBMCs or T cells enriched from blood (not recorded which). Receptors originate from a woman aged 40 to 55 who had recovered from COVID-19.

The rearrangement uses TRBV19 and TRBJ1-4; TRBD1 is a possible D gene (6 bases). The germline V and J ends were trimmed by 6 bases and 0 bases, with 20 bases remaining between them. Germline assignment: CDR1 LNHDA and CDR2 SQIVND (reference sequence). The CDR3 loop spans 18 amino acids. This CDR3 reads CASSAVTGPFATNEKLFF. CDR3 sequence (DNA): TGTGCCAGTAGCGCGGTGACAGGCCCGTTTGCAACTAATGAAAAACTGTTTTTT.

This chain connects TRBV12-3 or TRBV12-4 to TRBJ2-1; the D gene is possibly TRBD1 (6 bases). V shed 4 bases and J shed 3 bases, with 7 bases lying between them. The length of the CDR3 is 13 residues. CDR3 in amino acids: CASSSQGYNEQFF. The CDR3, as DNA: TGTGCCAGCAGTTCACAGGGCTACAATGAGCAGTTCTTC.

This rearrangement joins TRBV21-1 to TRBJ1-3; the D segment call TRBD1 is taken from the table without a DNA check. TRBV21-1 is assigned pseudogene status. This CDR3 is built from 17 residues. This chain's CDR3 is CASSKASGLSSGNTIYF. As DNA, the CDR3 is TGTGCCAGCAGCAAAGCGTCAGGCTTGAGCTCTGGAAACACCATATATTTT.

The CDR3 DNA sequence: TGCGCCAGCCAGGGTACAACCTCTGGAAACACCATATATTTT. As protein: CASQGTTSGNTIYF. The chain uses TRBV5-1 and TRBJ1-3; weak D call: TRBD1 (5 bases). Germline CDR1 and CDR2: SGHRS and YFSETQ. This CDR3 is built from 14 residues. V lost 7 bases to trimming and J lost 0 bases, with 11 bases between them.

The chain is built from TRBV4-1 and TRBJ2-7; the D gene is possibly TRBD1 (5 bases). The CDR3 covers 15 residues. Germline V gives CDR1 MGHRA, CDR2 YSYEKL. Trimming stripped 0 bases from V and 0 bases from J, with 9 bases between. The CDR3 spells CASSQERQSSYEQYF. The CDR3 DNA reads as TGCGCCAGCAGCCAAGAAAGACAGTCCTCCTACGAGCAGTACTTC.

The CDR3 loop reads CASSESVGANTGELFF. The CDR3 nucleotides read TGCGCCAGCAGTGAAAGTGTAGGGGCGAACACCGGGGAGCTGTTTTTT. The gene calls are TRBV10-1 and TRBJ2-2; D possibly corresponds to TRBD1 (5 bases). CDR3 length equals 16 residues. Germline CDR1 WNHNN, CDR2 SYGVQD (reference sequence). V gave up 3 bases and J gave up 0 bases, with 11 bases separating them.

This chain joins TRBV24-1 and TRBJ2-5; 10 bases are shared with TRBD2. CDR3 length equals 15 residues. The V and J ends lost 4 bases and 1 base, in that order; junction bases with no gene match: 2. Looked up from germline, CDR1 is KGHDR and CDR2 is SFDVKD. DNA for the CDR3: TGTGCCACCAGTGAGCCTAGCGGGGGCCAAGAGACCCAGTACTTC. Its protein is CATSEPSGGQETQYF.

The chain has TRBV11-2 and TRBJ1-1; D is uncertain. Trimming removed 5 bases at V and 7 bases at J, with 8 bases between. The length of the CDR3 is 11 residues. Germline assignment: CDR1 SGHAT and CDR2 FQNNGV. The CDR3 region has the DNA TGTGCCAGCAGCCCCCGGAGTGAAGCTTTCTTT. Translation gives CASSPRSEAFF.

The genes are TRBV6-5 and TRBJ2-7, with TRBD2 matching over 9 bases. The CDR3 extends over 13 amino acids. Losses at the gene ends were 7 bases for V and 5 bases for J; bases not matched to a gene: 6. CDR1 and CDR2 (germline): MNHEY, SVGAGI. CDR3 in DNA: TGTGCCAGCAAACCTAGCGGGACCAACGAGCAGTACTTC. Its protein is CASKPSGTNEQYF.

The CDR3 here is CASRRTNTDTQYF. In nucleotides, the CDR3 is TGCGCCAGCAGACGGACAAACACAGATACGCAGTATTTT. V and J are TRBV5-1 and TRBJ2-3, with D possibly matching TRBD1 (5 bases). V lost 5 bases and J lost 2, with 9 bases in between. Germline CDR1 is SGHRS and CDR2 is YFSETQ. CDR3 length: 13 residues.

This clone was counted once. The chain recombines TRBV5-1 with TRBJ1-1; D is unresolved. CDR1 is SGHRS and CDR2 is YFSETQ in the germline V gene. This CDR3 is 11 amino acids long. V was cut by 3 bases and J by 4 bases, with 4 bases left in between. The CDR3 nucleotides are TGCGCCAGCAGCTCCAGCACTGAAGCTTTCTTT. This encodes CASSSSTEAFF. Drawing the rest from reference TRBV5-1 and TRBJ1-1, the complete variable domain is KAGVTQTPRYLIKTRGQQVTLSCSPISGHRSVSWYQQTPGQGLQFLFEYFSETQRNKGNFPGRFSGRQFSNSRSEMNVSTLELGDSALYLCASSSSTEAFFGQGTRLTVV.

This chain uses TRBV6-5 with TRBJ2-3, with TRBD1 identical over 11 bases. Trimming removed 4 bases from V and 1 base from J; junction bases left unmatched: 1. CDR3 length equals 15 residues. Germline V gene data show CDR1 as MNHEY and CDR2 as SVGAGI. The CDR3 spells CASSLGQGGTDTQYF. The CDR3 bases are TGTGCCAGCAGTTTGGGACAGGGGGGCACAGATACGCAGTATTTT.

The gene calls are TRBV4-2 and TRBJ2-5, with 7 nucleotides matching TRBD2. After removal of 3 bases from V and 0 bases from J, the junction contained 1 base not matched to a gene. This CDR3 spans 14 amino acids. Germline V gives CDR1 LGHNA, CDR2 YNFKEQ. The CDR3 region is CASSQAGDQETQYF. In nucleotides, the CDR3 is TGTGCCAGCAGCCAGGCGGGGGACCAAGAGACCCAGTACTTC.

V usage is TRBV6-4 and J usage is TRBJ1-4; 9 bases map to TRBD1. The CDR3 extends over 15 amino acids. With 6 bases clipped from V and 8 bases from J, the junction kept 10 bases outside the gene matches. CDR1 and CDR2 from the germline V gene are MRHNA and SNTAGT. CDR3 in DNA: TGTGCCAGCAGCCCATCCGGGACAGGGACCGAAAAACTGTTTTTT. Translated, it gives CASSPSGTGTEKLFF.

This sequence joins TRBV27 and TRBJ2-5, with D tentatively TRBD1 (6 bases). Germline V CDR1 and CDR2: MNHEY, SMNVEV (reference sequence). There are 13 residues in the CDR3. V was shortened by 6 bases and J by 2 bases, with 10 bases between the two germline ends. Written as DNA, the CDR3 is TGTGCCAGCAGATCCACAGGGCAAGAGACCCAGTACTTC. Protein sequence: CASRSTGQETQYF.

The rearrangement links TRBV19 to TRBJ1-2, with 10 bases aligning to TRBD1. Germline V gene data show CDR1 as LNHDA and CDR2 as SQIVND (reference sequence). V lost 5 bases to trimming and J lost 6 bases; unmatched junction nucleotides: 6. The length of the CDR3 is 14 residues. As DNA, the CDR3 is TGTGCCAGTAGTGCACGACAGGGGGCGGATGGCTACACCTTC. Amino acids: CASSARQGADGYTF.

J is TRBJ1-1 and V is TRBV27; D may be TRBD1 (6 bases). Trimming cost V 5 bases and J 6 bases, with 13 bases left between them. This CDR3 has 13 residues. The germline gives CDR1 MNHEY, CDR2 SMNVEV (reference sequence). Here the CDR3 reads CASSTTGLSEAFF. The CDR3 nucleotides are TGTGCCAGCAGTACAACAGGGTTATCTGAAGCTTTCTTT.

The chain combines TRBV15 with TRBJ2-1; no definite D call. The CDR3 has 11 amino acids. Germline-derived CDR1 and CDR2 are LNHNV and YYDKDF (reference sequence). V shed 5 bases and J shed 4 bases, with 3 bases lying between them. The CDR3 sequence is CATSEYNEQFF. In nucleotides, the CDR3 is TGTGCCACCAGCGAGTACAATGAGCAGTTCTTC. The full variable domain, rest sourced from reference TRBV15 and TRBJ2-1, is DAMVIQNPRYQVTQFGKPVTLSCSQTLNHNVMYWYQQKSSQAPKLLFHYYDKDFNNEADTPDNFQSRRPNTSFCFLDIRSPGLGDTAMYLCATSEYNEQFFGPGTRLTVL.

The chain combines TRBV5-5 with TRBJ1-4, with TRBD1 matching over 9 bases. V was pared by 1 base and J by 7 bases, with 5 bases of the junction left unmatched. Germline lookup yields CDR1 SGHKS and CDR2 YYEKEE (reference sequence). CDR3 length equals 15 residues. The CDR3 spells CASSLTGGKFEKLFF. The CDR3 bases are TGTGCCAGCAGCTTGACAGGGGGCAAGTTTGAAAAACTGTTTTTT.

The rearrangement uses TRBV13 and TRBJ1-1; 9 bases align to TRBD1. V lost 4 bases to trimming and J lost 1 base; unmatched junction nucleotides: 1. The length of the CDR3 is 14 residues. Germline CDR1 reads PRHDT; CDR2 reads FYEKMQ (reference sequence). Here the CDR3 DNA reads TGTGCCAGCAGCTCGGACAGGGGGAACACTGAAGCTTTCTTT. This sequence encodes CASSSDRGNTEAFF.

J is TRBJ1-4 and V is TRBV5-1; D is undetermined. The V end lost 0 bases, the J end lost 8 bases, and 8 bases lay between the germline ends. Per the germline V gene, CDR1 is SGHRS and CDR2 is YFSETQ. The CDR3 totals 13 residues. The DNA of the CDR3 is TGCGCCAGCAGCTTGGAATTGAGGGAAAAACTGTTTTTT. This translates into CASSLELREKLFF. Full variable domain (outside the CDR3, taken from reference TRBV5-1 and TRBJ1-4): KAGVTQTPRYLIKTRGQQVTLSCSPISGHRSVSWYQQTPGQGLQFLFEYFSETQRNKGNFPGRFSGRQFSNSRSEMNVSTLELGDSALYLCASSLELREKLFFGSGTQLSVL.

J is TRBJ1-4 and V is TRBV7-9, with D perhaps matching TRBD1 (5 bases). Deletions cut 2 bases from V and 8 bases from J, with 18 bases between. The CDR3 contains 16 residues. The V gene's germline CDR1 is SEHNR and CDR2 FQNEAQ (reference sequence). This chain's CDR3 is CASSLSPAGGGEKLFF. The CDR3 nucleotides are TGTGCCAGCAGCTTATCACCCGCCGGGGGAGGAGAAAAACTGTTTTTT.

V usage is TRBV3-1 (or the pseudogene TRBV3-2) and J usage is TRBJ2-1, with TRBD2 identical over 12 bases. The germline gives CDR1 LGHDT, CDR2 YNNKEL (reference sequence). The J segment lost 10 bases and the V segment lost 1 base, leaving 8 bases of the junction unmatched. The CDR3 consists of 16 residues. The CDR3 bases are TGTGCCAGCAGCCAAGTTTGGACTAGCGGGGAGCCCGAGCAGTTCTTC. It is translated as CASSQVWTSGEPEQFF.

The chain joins TRBV5-6 to TRBJ1-2; 8 bases match TRBD1. This CDR3 comprises 17 residues. Trimming removed 2 bases from V and 1 base from J; junction bases left unmatched: 10. From germline, CDR1 is SGHDT and CDR2 YYEEEE. The CDR3 sequence: CASSFGQGARSNYGYTF. CDR3 DNA sequence: TGTGCCAGCAGCTTCGGGCAGGGGGCGCGGAGTAACTATGGCTACACCTTC.

The gene calls are TRBV9 and TRBJ1-1; 7 bases agree with TRBD1. The CDR3 is made up of 17 amino acids. Germline assignment: CDR1 SGDLS and CDR2 YYNGEE. V was pared by 3 bases and J by 3 bases, with 14 bases of the junction left unmatched. The CDR3 DNA follows: TGTGCCAGCAGCGCAACTCCGGGACAGACCTCGGACACTGAAGCTTTCTTT. Its protein product is CASSATPGQTSDTEAFF.

The genes are TRBV19 and TRBJ1-6; perhaps TRBD1 as D (6 bases). Germline V gene lookup returns CDR1 LNHDA and CDR2 SQIVND (reference sequence). This CDR3 has 16 residues. V was clipped by 5 bases and J by 0 bases, with 11 bases between them. The CDR3 coding sequence is TGTGCCAGTAGTCCAACAGGGAGCTCCTATAATTCACCCCTCCACTTT. It translates to CASSPTGSSYNSPLHF.

The gene calls are TRBV21-1 and TRBJ2-1; the D call TRBD1 from the table was never checked on the DNA. TRBV21-1 is tagged as a pseudogene. There are 12 residues in the CDR3. CDR3 DNA sequence: TGTGCCAGCAGCGGACAGGGCAACGAGCAGTTCTTC. This codes for CASSGQGNEQFF.

This clone is a singleton in its sample. V gene TRBV5-1 combines with J gene TRBJ2-7, with D maybe TRBD1 (5 bases). Germline values: CDR1 SGHRS, CDR2 YFSETQ. Trimming cost V 4 bases and J 5 bases, with 22 bases left between them. The CDR3 is 16 amino acids. The CDR3 nucleotides are TGCGCCAGCAGCCCCATAGGGGTAGGGGTGCGGAACGAGCAGTACTTC. The encoded protein is CASSPIGVGVRNEQYF.

This clone was seen just once. The chain joins TRBV13 to TRBJ2-7, with 11 bases lining up with TRBD2. The CDR3 totals 18 residues. Losses at the gene ends were 2 bases for V and 9 bases for J; bases not matched to a gene: 18. Looked up from germline, CDR1 is PRHDT and CDR2 is FYEKMQ (reference sequence). CDR3 loop: CASSLSLAGGFFRSGQYF. The CDR3 DNA reads as TGTGCCAGCAGCTTATCCCTAGCGGGGGGCTTCTTTAGGTCTGGGCAGTACTTC.